This record looks at one T cell receptor (beta chain) sequence and its context. The antigen remains unidentified. Time point indicated: week 11, during vaccination. The vaccine gave 300 ug of a 20-mer mutant IDH1 peptide subcutaneously per dose. Germline CDR1 LNHDA, CDR2 SQIVND (reference sequence). The CDR3 runs 17 residues. The V end was cut by 6 bases, the J end by 0 bases, with 18 bases between. The repertoire was sequenced with immunoSEQ multiplex PCR; TCRdb's copy has only in-frame clones and lacks some. The table records 50,000 to 65,000 clones, about 91% of them present only once. This sample was taken from a study of a mutant IDH1 vaccine in newly diagnosed glioma. Study-wide background: Previous care, which was radiotherapy, temozolomide, or both, most often involved both.

Study-level points and caveats: Any relationship between pseudoprogression and changes in top peripheral T cell clonotypes seemed absent. Of the patients, 80% to 95% had vaccine-induced immune responses.

V gene TRBV19 combines with J gene TRBJ1-5; D gene ambiguous. The sample was PBMCs, taken from a glioma patient whose treatment included an IDH1 peptide vaccine. The sequence came from a man aged 45 to 65 with glioma. CDR3 nucleotides: TGTGCCAGTAGGACGCTGAACCGTGCTTATAGCAATCAGCCCCAGCATTTT. Encoded protein: CASRTLNRAYSNQPQHF. Together with reference TRBV19 and TRBJ1-5, the CDR3 gives the full variable domain: DGGITQSPKYLFRKEGQNVTLSCEQNLNHDAMYWYRQDPGQGLRLIYYSQIVNDFQKGDIAEGYSVSREKKESFPLTVTSAQKNPTAFYLCASRTLNRAYSNQPQHFGDGTRLSIL.